This TCR beta chain was identified during a study of early T cells in non-severe SARS-CoV-2 infection. Study as a whole: The input, bulk RNA from unsorted whole blood, was sequenced, and chains were unpaired. Broader study findings: VDJdb matching skewed toward anti-spike CD8 responses, missing private and CD4 specificities.

The library protocol tagged individual cDNA molecules with unique molecular identifiers. In TCRdb, the 5' RACE reads were re-called with MiXCR into one record per CDR3 protein. The table records about 67,000 distinct CDR3 sequences, more than 9% of them present only once. This clonotype was observed at least ten times. Its matching antigen is unknown. The source is an adult who was a healthcare worker with PCR-confirmed SARS-CoV-2 infection or an uninfected control (not recorded which). The sequenced material came from whole blood.

Written as DNA, the CDR3 is TGTGCCAGCAGGATAGACAGGGGGCTGATCAATGAGCAGTTCTTC. It encodes CASRIDRGLINEQFF. The gene calls are TRBV6-5 and TRBJ2-1, with 10 bases identical to TRBD1. CDR1 is MNHEY and CDR2 is SVGAGI in the germline V gene. The V gene end was trimmed by 6 bases and the J gene end by 6 bases; junction bases not matched to a gene: 8. The CDR3 loop spans 15 amino acids.